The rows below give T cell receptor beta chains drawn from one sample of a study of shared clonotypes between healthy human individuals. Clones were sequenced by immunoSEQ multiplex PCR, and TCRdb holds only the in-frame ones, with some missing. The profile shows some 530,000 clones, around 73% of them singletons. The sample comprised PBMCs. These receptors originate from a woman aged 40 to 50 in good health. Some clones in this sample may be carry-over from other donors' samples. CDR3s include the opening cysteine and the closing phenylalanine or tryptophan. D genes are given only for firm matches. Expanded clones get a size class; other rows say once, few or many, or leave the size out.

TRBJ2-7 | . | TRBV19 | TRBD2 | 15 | CAAQQTSGRDYEQYF | TGTGCCGCCCAGCAAACTAGCGGGAGAGACTACGAGCAGTACTTC
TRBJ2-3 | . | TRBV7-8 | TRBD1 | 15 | CASNPPTGLGDTQYF | TGTGCCAGCAACCCCCCGACAGGGCTCGGGGATACGCAGTATTTT
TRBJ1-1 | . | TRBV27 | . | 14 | CASGARHKNTEAFF | TGTGCCAGCGGGGCTCGACATAAGAACACTGAAGCTTTCTTT
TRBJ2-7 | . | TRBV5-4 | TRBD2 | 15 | CASSLVGGGSYEQYF | TGTGCCAGCAGCTTGGTTGGGGGGGGCTCCTACGAGCAGTACTTC
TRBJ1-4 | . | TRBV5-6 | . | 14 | CASSFKATNEKLFF | TGTGCCAGCAGCTTCAAAGCAACTAATGAAAAACTGTTTTTT
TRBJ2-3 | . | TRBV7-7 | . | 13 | CASSPGRTDTQYF | TGTGCCAGCAGCCCGGGACGTACAGATACGCAGTATTTT
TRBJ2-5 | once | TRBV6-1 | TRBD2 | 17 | CASRERGAGGWQETQYF | TGTGCCAGCAGGGAAAGGGGGGCGGGAGGGTGGCAAGAGACCCAGTACTTC
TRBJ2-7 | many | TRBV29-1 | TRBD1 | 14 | CSVEGDRGLDEQYF | TGCAGCGTTGAAGGAGACAGGGGGCTCGACGAGCAGTACTTC
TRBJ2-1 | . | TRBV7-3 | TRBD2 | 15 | CASSNSGAAYNEQFF | TGTGCCAGCAGCAATAGCGGGGCGGCCTACAATGAGCAGTTCTTC
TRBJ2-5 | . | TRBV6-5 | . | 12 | CASSYSTRAQYF | TGTGCCAGCAGTTACTCGACCCGTGCCCAGTACTTC
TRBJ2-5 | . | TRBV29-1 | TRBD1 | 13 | CSGLDRDWETQYF | TGCAGCGGGCTGGACAGGGATTGGGAGACCCAGTACTTC
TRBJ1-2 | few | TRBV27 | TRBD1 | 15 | CASSLTGGPIYGYTF | TGTGCCAGCAGTTTAACAGGGGGCCCAATCTATGGCTACACCTTC
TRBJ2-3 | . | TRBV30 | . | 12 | CAWSAITDTQYF | TGTGCCTGGAGTGCCATCACAGATACGCAGTATTTT
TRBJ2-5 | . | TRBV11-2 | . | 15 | CASSFGRAGQETQYF | TGTGCCAGCAGCTTTGGAAGAGCCGGGCAAGAGACCCAGTACTTC
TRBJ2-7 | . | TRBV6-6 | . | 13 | CASSIGQIYEQYF | TGTGCCAGCAGTATAGGACAGATCTACGAGCAGTACTTC
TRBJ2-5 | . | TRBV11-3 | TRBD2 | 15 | CASSSRTSGTETQYF | TGTGCCAGCAGCTCCAGGACTAGCGGGACTGAGACCCAGTACTTC
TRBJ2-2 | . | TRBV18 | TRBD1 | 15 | CASSPGQGPTGELFF | TGTGCCAGCTCACCGGGACAGGGGCCGACCGGGGAGCTGTTTTTT
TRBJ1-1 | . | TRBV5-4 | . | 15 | CASSPRGQIFTEAFF | TGTGCCAGCAGCCCCAGGGGCCAGATTTTCACTGAAGCTTTCTTT
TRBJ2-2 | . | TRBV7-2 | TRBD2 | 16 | CASSPRGGANTGELFF | TGTGCCAGCAGCCCACGGGGGGGCGCGAACACCGGGGAGCTGTTTTTT
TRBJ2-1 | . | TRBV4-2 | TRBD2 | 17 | CASSQDLVLAGANEQFF | TGTGCCAGCAGCCAAGACTTAGTACTAGCGGGCGCAAATGAGCAGTTCTTC
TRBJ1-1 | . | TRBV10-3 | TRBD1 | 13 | CAISESGQTHAFF | TGTGCCATCAGTGAGTCGGGACAGACCCATGCTTTCTTT
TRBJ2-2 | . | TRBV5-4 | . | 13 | CASSFSWSGELFF | TGTGCCAGCAGCTTTTCCTGGTCCGGGGAGCTGTTTTTT
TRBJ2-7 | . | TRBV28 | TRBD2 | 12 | CASTRGSCEQYF | TGTGCCAGCACGCGCGGGAGCTGCGAGCAGTACTTC
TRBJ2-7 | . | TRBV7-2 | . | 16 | CASSLSASAPGYEQYF | TGTGCCAGCAGCTTATCGGCTAGCGCCCCGGGGTACGAGCAGTACTTC
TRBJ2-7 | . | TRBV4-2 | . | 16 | CASSQEGSVPSYEQYF | TGTGCCAGCAGCCAAGAAGGTAGCGTCCCCTCCTACGAGCAGTACTTC
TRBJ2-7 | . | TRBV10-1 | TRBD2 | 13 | CASSESGLALLYF | TGCGCCAGCAGTGAGTCCGGACTAGCTTTGTTGTACTTC
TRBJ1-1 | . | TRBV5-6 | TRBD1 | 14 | CASSPDREDTEAFF | TGTGCCAGCAGCCCGGACAGGGAGGACACTGAAGCTTTCTTT
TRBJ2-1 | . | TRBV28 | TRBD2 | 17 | CASSLAPASGSYNEQFF | TGTGCCAGCAGTCTTGCCCCGGCTAGCGGGTCCTACAATGAGCAGTTCTTC
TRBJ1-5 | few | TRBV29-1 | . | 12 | CASSNGNQPQHF | TGCGCTAGCTCCAATGGCAATCAGCCCCAGCATTTT
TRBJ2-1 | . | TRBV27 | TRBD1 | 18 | CASSAGTGGRMGVREQFF | TGTGCCAGCAGTGCCGGGACAGGGGGCCGGATGGGAGTACGGGAGCAGTTCTTC
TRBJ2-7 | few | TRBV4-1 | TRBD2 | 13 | CASSHAAGAEQYF | TGCGCCAGCAGCCATGCAGCGGGAGCAGAGCAGTACTTC
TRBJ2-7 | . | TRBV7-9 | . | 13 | CASSLTTVYEQYF | TGTGCCAGCAGCTTAACGACAGTCTACGAGCAGTACTTC
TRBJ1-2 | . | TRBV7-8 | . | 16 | CASSLGGLAFEGGYTF | TGTGCCAGCAGCTTAGGCGGACTGGCGTTTGAAGGAGGCTACACCTTC
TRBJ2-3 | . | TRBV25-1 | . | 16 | CASSEATGGDTDTQYF | TGTGCCAGCAGTGAAGCAACAGGGGGGGACACAGATACGCAGTATTTT
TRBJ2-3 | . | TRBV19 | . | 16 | CASSRQVYSLGDTQYF | TGTGCCAGTAGTCGACAGGTATACTCACTGGGAGATACGCAGTATTTT
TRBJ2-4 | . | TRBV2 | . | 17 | CASSAAIRGGDKNIQYF | TGTGCCAGCAGTGCGGCAATCAGGGGAGGGGACAAAAACATTCAGTACTTC